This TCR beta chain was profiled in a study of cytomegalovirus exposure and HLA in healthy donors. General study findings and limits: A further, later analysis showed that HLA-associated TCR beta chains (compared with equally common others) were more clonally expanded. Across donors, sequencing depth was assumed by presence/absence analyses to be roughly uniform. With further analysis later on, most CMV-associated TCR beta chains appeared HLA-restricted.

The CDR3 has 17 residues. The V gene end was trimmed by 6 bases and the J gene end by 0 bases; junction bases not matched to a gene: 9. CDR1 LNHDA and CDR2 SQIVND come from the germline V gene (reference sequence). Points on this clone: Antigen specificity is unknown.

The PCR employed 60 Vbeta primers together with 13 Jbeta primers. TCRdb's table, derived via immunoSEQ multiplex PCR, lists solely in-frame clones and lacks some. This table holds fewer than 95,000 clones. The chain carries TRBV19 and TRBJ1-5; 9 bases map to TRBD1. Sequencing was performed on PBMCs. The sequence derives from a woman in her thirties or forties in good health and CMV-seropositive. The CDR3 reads CASRPGQGWNSNQPQHF. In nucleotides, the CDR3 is TGTGCCAGTAGGCCGGGACAGGGATGGAATAGCAATCAGCCCCAGCATTTT.